Shown below are 10 T cell receptor beta chains from a single sample sequenced in a study of blood T cell repertoires in COVID-19. Profiling relied on immunoSEQ multiplex PCR, and the TCRdb table lists in-frame clones only, not all of them. The sample yields some 130,000 clones, around 89% seen once. Sequencing was carried out using peripheral blood. These receptors originate from a man between 60 and 75 years old with COVID-19, enrolled during active disease.

This clone showed up just a few times. The sample has other DNA sequences that encode this CDR3 too. CDR3 protein: CASSGTVGSPLHF. CDR3 sequence (DNA): TGTGCCAGCAGCGGGACAGTCGGATCACCCCTCCACTTT. The chain has TRBV7-3 and TRBJ1-6, with 7 bases fitting TRBD1. The CDR3 is 13 residues long. Germline V CDR1 and CDR2: SGHTA, FQGTGA. J was trimmed by 10 bases and V by 5 bases; bases with no gene match: 5.

A note on this clone: Other DNA sequences in the same sample also yield this CDR3. The chain combines TRBV24-1 with TRBJ1-5; tentatively, D is TRBD1 (5 bases). This CDR3 contains 13 residues. In germline, CDR1 is KGHDR, CDR2 SFDVKD. V lost 9 bases and J lost 0, with 8 bases in between. CDR3 nucleotides: TGTGCCACCGGGGGGGATAGCAATCAGCCCCAGCATTTT. Translated, it gives CATGGDSNQPQHF.

The V call is TRBV11-2, the J call TRBJ1-4; weak D call: TRBD1 (6 bases). CDR3 size: 16 residues. V was clipped by 0 bases and J by 8 bases, with 16 bases between them. The germline CDR1 and CDR2 sequences are SGHAT and FQNNGV. CDR3 in DNA: TGTGCCAGCAGCTTAGATGGGGGGGCAAGGCGGGAAAAACTGTTTTTT. Translation gives CASSLDGGARREKLFF.

The chain employs TRBV10-3 and TRBJ2-5; D is undetermined. V dropped 4 bases and J dropped 4 bases, with 10 bases sitting between them. The CDR3 covers 13 residues. Germline loops: CDR1 ENHRY, CDR2 SYGVKD. The CDR3: CAISVSRVETQYF. The DNA for the CDR3 is TGTGCCATCAGTGTTTCCCGTGTAGAGACCCAGTACTTC.

This chain connects TRBV9 to TRBJ1-2, with a tentative D call TRBD1 (6 bases). Per the germline V gene, CDR1 is SGDLS and CDR2 is YYNGEE. Between the trimmed V and J ends, which lost 0 bases and 4 bases, there was a span of 10 bases. There are 14 residues in the CDR3. The CDR3 region is CASSVGTASYGYTF. The DNA of the CDR3 is TGTGCCAGCAGCGTAGGGACAGCATCCTATGGCTACACCTTC.

The gene calls are TRBV5-5 and TRBJ2-5, with 8 bases lining up with TRBD2. Germline-derived CDR1 and CDR2 are SGHKS and YYEKEE (reference sequence). The CDR3 consists of 18 residues. V was pared by 0 bases and J by 1 base, with 11 bases of the junction left unmatched. The chain's CDR3 is CASSLAPRGALFQETQYF. CDR3 DNA: TGTGCCAGCAGCTTGGCCCCGCGGGGGGCTTTATTCCAAGAGACCCAGTACTTC.

The gene calls are TRBV5-6 and TRBJ1-1, with D tentatively TRBD1 (5 bases). V was trimmed by 3 bases and J by 1 base, leaving 10 bases between them. This CDR3 comprises 14 residues. The germline V gene encodes CDR1 SGHDT and CDR2 YYEEEE. CDR3 sequence: CASSSETENTEAFF. The CDR3 nucleotides read TGTGCCAGCAGCTCTGAGACAGAGAACACTGAAGCTTTCTTT.

The chain uses TRBV29-1 and TRBJ2-5; perhaps TRBD1 as D (6 bases). The CDR3 extends over 14 amino acids. The V gene lost 4 bases and the J gene lost 4 bases, with 16 bases spanning the gap. In germline, CDR1 is SQVTM, CDR2 ANQGSEA. CDR3 nucleotide sequence: TGCAGCGTTGCACCCGGGGTAGGGGGAGAGACCCAGTACTTC. Amino acid sequence: CSVAPGVGGETQYF.

The V call is TRBV7-2, the J call TRBJ1-6; maybe TRBD1 (6 bases). CDR1 and CDR2 from the germline V gene are SGHTA and FQGNSA. The CDR3 loop spans 16 amino acids. With 5 bases removed from V and 6 bases from J, the gap between germline ends came to 17 bases. This chain's CDR3 is CASSPRGGRANSPLHF. The CDR3 DNA reads as TGTGCCAGCAGCCCACGGGGGGGCAGGGCTAATTCACCCCTCCACTTT.

The rearrangement joins TRBV29-1 to TRBJ2-3; perhaps TRBD1 as D (8 bases). Trimming removed 1 base from V and 4 bases from J, with 15 bases in between. Per germline, CDR1 SQVTM and CDR2 ANQGSEA. CDR3 size: 15 residues. As DNA, the CDR3 is TGCAGCGTTGAAGCTGAACAGGGGGGGGCAGATACGCAGTATTTT. This encodes CSVEAEQGGADTQYF.